This entry is about one T cell receptor (beta chain). Its antigen is not known. The libraries were made with immunoSEQ v3.0 at survey level. Profiled with immunoSEQ multiplex PCR; TCRdb holds only in-frame clones, not every one. The table includes 30,000 or so clones, over 75% detected once. The sample belongs to a study of long-term antiretroviral therapy in people with HIV. The study's findings and limits: Controls exceeded HIV repertoires in CDR3 length range.

CDR1 and CDR2 (germline): SGHDT, YYEEEE. Trimming pared 4 bases from V and 2 bases from J, leaving 13 bases between. The CDR3 runs 16 residues. The study used samples holding about 0.85-10 million cryopreserved PBMC before DNA extraction. The sequencing used unsorted PBMCs, collected 1.5 years before starting antiretroviral therapy. The chain combines TRBV5-6 with TRBJ1-6; TRBD1 might be the D (6 bases). This receptor was identified in a man between 18 and 29 years old with HIV. The CDR3 protein is CASSAGQIPYNSPLHF. The CDR3 DNA reads as TGTGCCAGCAGCGCGGGACAAATCCCCTATAATTCACCCCTCCACTTT.